This is a list of T cell receptor beta chains from one sample in a study of cytomegalovirus exposure and HLA in healthy donors. The protocol was immunoSEQ multiplex PCR, while the TCRdb copy is restricted to in-frame clones and leaves out a portion. This sample has 150,000 to 200,000 clones, with over 60% found just once. Source material: PBMCs. The receptors come from a middle-aged woman in good health and CMV-seronegative. The CDR3 runs from the conserved cysteine through the conserved F or W. The D gene is left open where the match is weak. A clone size is listed for some rows: how often the clone was seen (once, few, many), or a class if it is expanded.

TRBV27,-,-,TRBJ1-5,TGTGCCAGCAGCCCATTCGGACTTAGCAATCAGCCCCAGCATTTT,CASSPFGLSNQPQHF
TRBV11-2,once,-,TRBJ1-2,TGTGCCAGCAGCTTCCCCCCCCAGTTCTATGGCTACACCTTC,CASSFPPQFYGYTF
TRBV6-6,-,-,TRBJ1-1,TGTGCCAGCAGCTTACAGCAAAACTTTGAAGCTTTCTTT,CASSLQQNFEAFF
TRBV5-1,few,-,TRBJ2-1,TGCGCCAGCAGCGTGGCCCGGGGGGCGAGCGGATCACAGTTCTTC,CASSVARGASGSQFF
TRBV4-3,-,-,TRBJ2-2,TGCGCCAGCAGCCGCGGTGGGAACACCGGGGAGCTGTTTTTT,CASSRGGNTGELFF
TRBV27,-,TRBD2,TRBJ2-3,TGTGCCAGCAGTTTCCGGGGACTAGCGGTCACAGATACGCAGTATTTT,CASSFRGLAVTDTQYF
TRBV27,-,TRBD1,TRBJ2-7,TGTGCCAGCAGTCCCCGACAGGGTACGGGCCCAGAGCAGTACTTC,CASSPRQGTGPEQYF
TRBV30,-,-,TRBJ1-6,TGTGCCTGGAGTGTACATGGGGGCTGGGATTCACCCCTCCACTTT,CAWSVHGGWDSPLHF
TRBV6-1,-,-,TRBJ2-7,TGTGCCAGCAAGGAGGTTAGTGGGGGCCACGAGCAGTACTTC,CASKEVSGGHEQYF
TRBV29-1,few,-,TRBJ1-5,TGCAGCGTGGGGGACAATAGCAATCAGCCCCAGCATTTT,CSVGDNSNQPQHF
TRBV27,once,-,TRBJ2-5,TGTGCCAGCAGTAGAACGGGGGTCCAGTACTTC,CASSRTGVQYF
TRBV5-4,-,TRBD2,TRBJ2-2,TGTGCCAGCAGCTTGGGGGAGGGAGGAAGGACCGGGGAGCTGTTTTTT,CASSLGEGGRTGELFF
TRBV6-6,once,TRBD1,TRBJ1-2,TGTGCCAGCAGTTATGATAGGGGGCAAGGTGGCTATGGCTACACCTTC,CASSYDRGQGGYGYTF
TRBV6-1,-,-,TRBJ2-3,TGTGCCAGCAGTGAAGGGCGGCTAACAAGCACAGATACGCAGTATTTT,CASSEGRLTSTDTQYF
TRBV5-4,-,-,TRBJ2-1,TGTGCCAGCAGCCCGGATCTTACTAGAAACAATGAGCAGTTCTTC,CASSPDLTRNNEQFF
TRBV30,-,-,TRBJ2-7,TGTGCCTGGAGTGCCCTAGCGCCGAGCTCCTACGAGCAGTACTTC,CAWSALAPSSYEQYF
TRBV14,-,TRBD2,TRBJ2-5,TGTGCCAGCAGCCAATTGGCGGGAGGTGCCCAAGAGACCCAGTACTTC,CASSQLAGGAQETQYF
TRBV19,few,-,TRBJ1-2,TGTGCCAGTACTGCGGGAGACAGAGTCTATGGCTACACCTTC,CASTAGDRVYGYTF
TRBV30,-,-,TRBJ1-1,TGTGCCTGGAACGATCAGGGAACTGAAGCTTTCTTT,CAWNDQGTEAFF
TRBV30,-,-,TRBJ1-2,TGTGCCTGGGCCCTCGAACGCGACTATGGCTACACCTTC,CAWALERDYGYTF
TRBV6-6,-,-,TRBJ2-7,TGTGCCAGCAGTTCTCTAGCTTCGCTAGGCTACGAGCAGTACTTC,CASSSLASLGYEQYF
TRBV9,-,-,TRBJ2-7,TGTGCCAGCAGCGTAGATGAGGGTTCACCCTACTACGAGCAGTACTTC,CASSVDEGSPYYEQYF